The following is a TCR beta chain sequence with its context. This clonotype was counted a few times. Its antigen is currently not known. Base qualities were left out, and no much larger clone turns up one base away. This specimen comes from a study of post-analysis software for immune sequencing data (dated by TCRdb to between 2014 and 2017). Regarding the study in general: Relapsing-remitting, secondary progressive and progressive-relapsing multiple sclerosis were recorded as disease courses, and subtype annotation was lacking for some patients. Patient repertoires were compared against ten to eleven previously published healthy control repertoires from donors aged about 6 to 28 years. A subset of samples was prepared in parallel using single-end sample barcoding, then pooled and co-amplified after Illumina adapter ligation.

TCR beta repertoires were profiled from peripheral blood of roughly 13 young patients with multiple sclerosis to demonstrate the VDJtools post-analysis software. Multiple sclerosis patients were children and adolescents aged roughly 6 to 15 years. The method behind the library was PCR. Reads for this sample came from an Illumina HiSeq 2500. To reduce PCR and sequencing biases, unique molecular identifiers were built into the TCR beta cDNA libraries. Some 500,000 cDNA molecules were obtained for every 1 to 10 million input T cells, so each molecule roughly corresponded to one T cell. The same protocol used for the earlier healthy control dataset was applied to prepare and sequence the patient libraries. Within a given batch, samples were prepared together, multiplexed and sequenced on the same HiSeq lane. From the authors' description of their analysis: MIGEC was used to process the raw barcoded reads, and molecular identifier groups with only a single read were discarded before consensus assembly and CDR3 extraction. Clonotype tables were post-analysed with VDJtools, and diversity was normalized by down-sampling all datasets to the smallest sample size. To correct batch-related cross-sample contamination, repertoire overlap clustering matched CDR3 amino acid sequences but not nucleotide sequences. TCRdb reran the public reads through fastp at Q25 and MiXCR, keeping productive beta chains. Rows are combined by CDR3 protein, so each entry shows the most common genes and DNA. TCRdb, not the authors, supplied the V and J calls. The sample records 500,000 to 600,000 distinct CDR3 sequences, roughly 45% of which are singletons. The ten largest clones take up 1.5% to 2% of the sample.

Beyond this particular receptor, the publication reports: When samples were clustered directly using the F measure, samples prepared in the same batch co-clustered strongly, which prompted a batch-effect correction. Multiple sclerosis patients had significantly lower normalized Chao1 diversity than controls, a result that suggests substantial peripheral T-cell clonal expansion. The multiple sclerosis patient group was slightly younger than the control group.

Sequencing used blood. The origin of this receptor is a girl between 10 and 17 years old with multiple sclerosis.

The CDR3 protein sequence reads: CASSEGQFNGYTF. The nucleotide sequence reads as follows: TGCGCCAGCAGCGAGGGACAGTTCAATGGCTACACCTTC. Recombination joined TRBV5-1 with TRBJ1-2, and 7 junctional nucleotides match TRBD1. Per the germline V gene, SGHRS is the CDR1 and YFSETQ is the CDR2. V is pruned by 4 bases and J by 6 bases, leaving 6 bases of the junction without a gene match. The CDR3 runs 13 amino acids, cysteine and phenylalanine included. Just CDR3 DNA is preserved here, 39 bases in frame from base 1.